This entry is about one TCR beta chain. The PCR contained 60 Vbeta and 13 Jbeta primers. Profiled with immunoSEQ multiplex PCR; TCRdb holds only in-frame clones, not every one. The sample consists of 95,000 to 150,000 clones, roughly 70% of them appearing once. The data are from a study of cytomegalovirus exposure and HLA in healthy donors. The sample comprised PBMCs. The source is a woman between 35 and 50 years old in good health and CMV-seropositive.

The CDR3 bases are TGTGCCAGCAGTTTTTTCGGACTAGCGGGGGAGGAGTTCTTC. It encodes CASSFFGLAGEEFF. This chain connects TRBV27 to TRBJ2-1; 13 positions match TRBD2. The CDR3 loop spans 14 amino acids. Germline-derived CDR1 and CDR2 are MNHEY and SMNVEV (reference sequence). The V gene end was trimmed by 3 bases and the J gene end by 14 bases; junction bases not matched to a gene: 7.